This T cell receptor (beta chain) derives from a study of cytomegalovirus exposure and HLA in healthy donors (dated by TCRdb to the late 2010s). The study in broad terms: In an earlier analysis of roughly 590 of the donors, about 260 Gb of sequence data and roughly 100 million unique TCR beta sequences from some 170 million T cells were reported. An early release covering roughly 580 HLA-typed donors comprised 250 to 350 gigabases of sequencing data and around 85 million unique TCR sequences. Among the roughly 410 genotyped donors, about 85% belonged to the genetic ancestry cluster associated with self-reported Caucasian donors. The aim of the study was to test whether cataloging public T cell receptors could identify signatures of past pathogen exposure. Using immunosequencing, the study profiled T cell repertoires from about 650 subjects and related those repertoires to cytomegalovirus serostatus. In addition to the first cohort of around 670 subjects, a separate validation cohort of approximately 110 different subjects was used. To predict cytomegalovirus infection status, the study combined high-throughput TCR immunosequencing, statistical association of individual TCRs with disease status, and machine learning. To study patterns of TCR occurrence, a later analysis re-analyzed previously published TCR beta repertoires from more than 550 donors and added high-resolution HLA genotyping. Rather than drawing on any new phenotypic data, the later analysis identified candidate immune exposures from TCR beta sequences and the way those sequences occurred across donors. An earlier analysis of nearly 600 of the donors applied high-throughput TCR beta sequencing to assess whether each TCR beta V gene segment acted as functional or pseudogenic. Alongside the repertoire data, information on donor age, sex, ethnicity and CMV serostatus was compiled. A later genetic analysis took genome-wide SNP genotypes for 398 of the 666 donors and used that subset as a discovery cohort. All discovery cohort repertoires had been generated on a single sequencing platform. HLA typing included class I and class II loci at four-digit resolution. The number of typed donors differed by locus: about 629-640 for A, B, C, DRB1 and DQB1; some 500 for DQA1; 606 for DPA1; and roughly 490 for DPB1. Roughly five DR-DQ haplotypes were handled as single units for association and clustering, since linkage in the cohort was strong. Among about 410 genotyped donors of the cohort, an average of roughly 230,000 unique TCR beta nucleotide sequences was sequenced per donor, of which 15% to 20% were non-productive.

Measured from the cysteine to the phenylalanine, the CDR3 is 14 residues long. The read is trimmed to its CDR3 DNA, 42 bases read in frame from base 1. V loses 5 bases, J loses 3 bases, and the germline ends lie 13 bases apart. As encoded in the germline V gene (reference sequence), CDR1 is LNHDA while CDR2 is SQIVND. On this clone: No cognate antigen has been identified for it. No base-level quality is on record; no much larger clone is a single base apart.

The library relied on the immunoSEQ multiplex PCR assay. For the multiplex PCR, a mixture combining 60 forward primers for TCR Vbeta segments and 13 reverse primers for TCR Jbeta segments was used. A multiplex PCR assay on genomic DNA amplified the CDR3 region of rearranged TCR beta genes. Amplified TCR beta libraries were sequenced as 87-base-pair reads on the Illumina HiSeq System. Processing in the source paper ran as follows. A later analysis tallied roughly 76 million unique TCR beta chains across the 666 repertoires, and about 10 million of those chains were shared by two or more donors. Raw reads were error-corrected and collapsed into unique sequences with a nearest-neighbor algorithm that merged closely related sequences to remove PCR and sequencing errors. Alignment of CDR3 sequences to IMGT reference sequences was used to assign V, D and J gene segments. For a sequence to be retained, a match of at least six nucleotides to both a V gene segment and a J gene segment was required. Rearrangements were called productive when the CDR3 lacked stop codons and stayed in frame with V and J; all others were non-productive. CDR3 was defined by IMGT convention, running from the second conserved V-encoded cysteine to the conserved J-encoded phenylalanine. The earlier analysis of about 560 of the donors excluded any sequence lacking an unambiguous match to a single V gene segment. An earlier analysis of about 600 of the donors called V segments functional above 56.7% productive rearrangements and segregating when the between-donor standard deviation exceeded 5%. To diagnose cytomegalovirus status from the catalog of TCR beta chain sequences, a statistical classification framework was built. In a later analysis, V and J genes were assigned by comparing TCR nucleotide sequences against IMGT/GENE-DB human TR gene sequences. The TCRdist pipeline was used in a later analysis to assign CDR3 sequences and most-parsimonious VDJ recombination scenarios. In a later analysis, every TCR beta chain was defined by the combination of its CDR3 amino acid sequence and its V-gene family, and reads without a unique V-gene family were dropped. A later analysis removed several hundred highly shared, low-generation-probability nucleotide sequences to deal with suspected cross-contamination and a sequencing artifact. In a later analysis, a clonal expansion index for each public chain was calculated from normalized within-repertoire ranks of inferred template counts. In a later analysis, generation probabilities were computed with a VDJ recombination model fitted to out-of-frame rearrangements, and the resulting probabilities were checked against IGoR. A later analysis scored TCR-TCR, TCR-HLA and TCR-CMV co-occurrence with hypergeometric tests, applying a repertoire-size bias correction to TCR pairs. False discovery rates were estimated in a later analysis by permuting HLA or CMV assignments 20 times. In a later analysis, co-occurring TCRs were grouped using DBSCAN, with TCRdist sequence similarity added in when clustering inside HLA-allele-positive subsets. Repertoires with fewer than 30,000 or more than 120,000 public chains were left out of co-occurrence clustering, as were five repertoires with anomalous nucleotide sharing. Here the immuneACCESS table is served through TCRdb, limited to in-frame sequences with V and J called. Missing clones are a known gap in these copies; in checked studies unresolved V genes cover under half, and the rest lacks a known reason. That table furnishes V, J and clone size, whereas the DNA furnished D and trimming. This sample holds roughly 150,000 clones; about 82% were observed only once. Clones ranked in the top ten supply around 3.2% of the sample.

General conclusions and limits of the study: Because counts were too low, approximately 15 rarely observed V segments, including chromosome 9 orphons, were excluded from the earlier analysis of around 640 of the donors. The sequencing pipeline was judged likely to have produced a cluster of highly shared sequence variants as a technical artifact. The classifier was reported to diagnose cytomegalovirus status with high specificity and sensitivity in both the original and validation cohorts. While some public TCRs were present in many individuals, most TCR sequences turned up only very rarely across donors. In an earlier analysis of approximately 600 of the donors, most TCR beta V segments were observed in productive rearrangements about 87% or about 30% of the time, broadly matching IMGT annotations. In a later analysis, the rate of TCR association differed among HLA loci, with DRB1 alleles having the most associated TCRs and HLA-C alleles having the fewest. According to a later analysis, parvovirus B19, influenza, CMV and Epstein-Barr virus appeared linked to several top co-occurrence clusters. Some IMGT-functional V segments, including TRBV6-2 and TRBV6-3, could not be distinguished by the 87-base-pair reads and were therefore excluded. CMV serostatus was the only immune exposure information available for the cohort. Sequencing depth was assumed to be roughly uniform across donors in the presence/absence analyses, though that assumption may not hold. Compared with equally common non-associated chains, HLA-associated TCR beta chains in a later analysis were more clonally expanded and had lower generation probabilities. In a later genetic analysis, a missense DCLRE1C variant was associated with V-gene and J-gene trimming of TCR beta chains, and the association was replicated in an independent cohort. A few of the identified cytomegalovirus-associated TCR beta chains were confirmed in vitro to be specific for cytomegalovirus antigens. A later analysis associated about 17,000 TCR beta sequences with specific HLA alleles at a false discovery rate of 0.05. In a later genetic analysis, fewer N-insertions in productive TCRs were reported among donors in an Asian-associated ancestry cluster than the roughly 670-donor mean. Strong co-occurrence of HLA alleles, especially DR and DQ, made assigning TCR associations to individual alleles difficult. A further reported finding was that TCR beta sequences accurately predicted the HLA-A and HLA-B alleles for most subjects in the first cohort. It was suggested by the authors that the approach could potentially be generalized to other disease states and immunological phenotypes. Correlated functional status among segregating V segments might reflect linkage disequilibrium, but an unknown experimental factor could not be ruled out. The cohort was sequenced for TCR beta chains only, and without alpha or paired-chain data the features that could be detected were limited. HLA typing was unavailable for some donors at each locus, so association tests used only the typed subset. A total of 150 to 200 TCR beta chains were listed by the study as associated with cytomegalovirus. In a later analysis, most CMV-associated TCR beta chains were found to appear HLA-restricted, with HLA associations seemingly driven largely by CMV exposure.

The cohort was made up of about 670 healthy bone marrow donors. At the time of sampling, all cohort members were nominally healthy, though unrecorded immune exposures were likely present. The donor was CMV seronegative and was included in the group of over 300 seronegative cohort members. Every donor gave a peripheral blood sample, and the peripheral blood mononuclear cells from that sample were used for TCR beta sequencing. Genomic DNA extraction from the blood cell samples was performed with the Qiagen DNeasy Blood Extraction Kit. The clonotype comes from a male donor in good health and CMV-seronegative. Sequencing input: PBMCs. The chain is assembled from TRBV19 and TRBJ1-1; perhaps TRBD1 is the D gene, with 5 bases matching. The CDR3 here reads CASSSQVKYTEAFF. The DNA is as follows: TGTGCCAGTAGTTCACAGGTAAAGTACACTGAAGCTTTCTTT.